This T cell receptor beta chain appears in the sequencing data of a study of graft-versus-host responses after intestinal transplantation. Overall study: Anti-thymocyte globulin induction was given to all recipients, followed by tacrolimus and steroids for around three years. Study conclusions and caveats: GvH clones occurred in recipient marrow; some first appeared in ileum or blood.

Data came from immunoSEQ multiplex PCR; TCRdb stores just in-frame clones and leaves some out. This table holds 90,000 to 130,000 clones, over 85% found once. Note on this clone: Its antigen is undetermined.

CDR3 length: 16 amino acids. CDR1 is SGDLS, CDR2 YYNGEE, per germline. The V end lost 4 bases, the J end lost 3 bases, and 18 bases lay between the germline ends. This material consisted of unstimulated CD8+ T cells sorted from spleen or lymph node cells, taken before intestinal transplant. The TCR originated in a human donor who received an intestinal transplant. The J gene is TRBJ2-3, the V gene TRBV9; tentative D call: TRBD2 (6 bases). The CDR3, as DNA: TGTGCCAGCAGCCCCCTGGAGGGAAGAAGGACAGATACGCAGTATTTT. Its protein product is CASSPLEGRRTDTQYF.